The T cell receptor beta chain under discussion was sequenced for a study of T cell responses to AZD1222 COVID-19 vaccine. Study results and limitations: Close to half of spike-specific TCRs reportedly recognize unmutated variant regions. Baseline seropositivity characterized only a handful of AZD1222 recipients.

Comments on this clone: Its antigen remains unidentified.

CDR1 KGHDR and CDR2 SFDVKD come from the germline V gene. The CDR3 is 12 amino acids. V was pared by 11 bases and J by 2 bases, with 11 bases between. Method: immunoSEQ multiplex PCR; TCRdb's copy keeps in-frame clones and lacks some. The data hold about 97,000 clones, with about four fifths observed a single time. The sequences come from peripheral blood, collected on day 0 of AZD1222 vaccination. The receptor's source is an adult in good health. This chain connects TRBV24-1 to TRBJ1-2; D unclear. Here the CDR3 reads CAISTGNYGYTF. The CDR3 DNA reads as TGTGCCATCTCGACCGGAAACTATGGCTACACCTTC.